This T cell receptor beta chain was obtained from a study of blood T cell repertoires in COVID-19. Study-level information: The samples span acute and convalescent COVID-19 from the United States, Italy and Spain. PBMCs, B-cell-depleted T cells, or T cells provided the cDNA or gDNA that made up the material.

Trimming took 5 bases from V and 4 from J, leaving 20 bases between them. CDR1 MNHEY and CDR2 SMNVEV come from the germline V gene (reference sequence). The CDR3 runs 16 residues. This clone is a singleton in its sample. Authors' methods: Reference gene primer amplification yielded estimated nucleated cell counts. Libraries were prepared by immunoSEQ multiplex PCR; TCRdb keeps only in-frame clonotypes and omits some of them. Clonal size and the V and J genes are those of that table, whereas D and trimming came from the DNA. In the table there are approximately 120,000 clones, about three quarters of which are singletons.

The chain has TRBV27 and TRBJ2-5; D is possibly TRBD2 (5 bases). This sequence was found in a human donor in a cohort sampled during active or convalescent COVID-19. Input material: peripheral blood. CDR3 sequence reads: CASSPKLTKLGETQYF. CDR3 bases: TGTGCCAGCAGTCCCAAACTGACTAAACTAGGAGAGACCCAGTACTTC.